The T cell receptor (beta chain) under discussion was sequenced for a study of blood T cell repertoires in COVID-19. All enrollees were about 18 to 89 years old and from around 25 US areas. Assignment of participants to cohorts was predicated upon participant-reported clinical history. Recovered participants had two consecutive negative NP/OP PCR tests, healthcare professional clearance, or symptom resolution. Authors' analysis steps: Amplified reference gene primers provided the basis for estimating nucleated cell counts. Here immunoSEQ multiplex PCR was the method, and the copy in TCRdb shows in-frame clones only, minus some. V and J calls and clone size are copied from that table; D and trimming were computed from the DNA. This sample carries some 240,000 clones, about 86% of them seen once, and the ten largest clones take roughly 3.2%. This sequence was found in a man aged 45-60 years who had recovered from COVID-19. Input material: PBMCs or T cells enriched from blood (not recorded which).

This CDR3 is CASSLGPRNSPLHF. CDR3 DNA sequence: TGTGCCAGCAGCTTGGGCCCCCGGAATTCACCCCTCCACTTT. J is TRBJ1-6 and V is TRBV5-6, with D uncertain. Germline CDR1 SGHDT, CDR2 YYEEEE. This CDR3 has 14 amino acids. V was shortened by 0 bases and J by 7 bases, with 8 bases between the two germline ends.